Sequencing of this TCR beta chain was carried out in a study of blood T cells in healthy people across ages. The germline V gene has CDR1 KGHSH and CDR2 LQKENI. The CDR3 is made up of 13 amino acids. Trimming stripped 5 bases from V and 2 bases from J, with 10 bases between. A second PCR, run for about 7 to 11 cycles, used a sample-barcoded 5' primer plus a J-beta primer mix. MiXCR, run by TCRdb on the 5' RACE reads, gives a single entry per CDR3 protein. The table has about a million distinct CDR3 sequences, 51% seen once. Specimen: blood. V usage is TRBV18 and J usage is TRBJ2-7, with D perhaps TRBD1 (6 bases). The TCR sequence derives from a woman aged 60-75 years in good health. CDR3 coding DNA: TGTGCCAGCTCAAACGAGGGGGCCTACGAGCAGTACTTC. As protein: CASSNEGAYEQYF. The whole variable domain, filled in from reference TRBV18 and TRBJ2-7, reads NAGVMQNPRHLVRRRGQEARLRCSPMKGHSHVYWYRQLPEEGLKFMVYLQKENIIDESGMPKERFSAEFPKEGPSILRIQQVVRGDSAAYFCASSNEGAYEQYFGPGTRLTVT.